This TCR beta chain derives from a study of blood T cell repertoires in COVID-19. Study-level background: COVID-19 samples from acute and convalescent phases originated in the United States, Italy and Spain.

Measured with immunoSEQ multiplex PCR; TCRdb has only the in-frame clones, and not every one. The repertoire holds 200,000 to 300,000 clones, with 70% to 90% as singletons. This CDR3 comprises 15 residues. Germline lookup yields CDR1 MDHEN and CDR2 SYDVKM. With 8 bases clipped from V and 8 bases from J, the junction kept 16 bases outside the gene matches. The sample was peripheral blood. This TCR came from a man aged 18 to 30 with active or convalescent COVID-19. V is TRBV28 and J is TRBJ1-2; 8 nucleotides match TRBD1. CDR3 loop: CASGSGGGIMVGYTF. The CDR3, as DNA: TGTGCCAGCGGGTCAGGGGGCGGTATTATGGTCGGCTACACCTTC.